These T cell receptor beta chains were read from a single sample in a study of blood T cell repertoires in COVID-19. Data came from immunoSEQ multiplex PCR; TCRdb stores just in-frame clones and leaves some out. Among roughly 500,000 clones listed, 75% to 90% were seen once. Sample: peripheral blood. Every receptor here comes from a human donor in a cohort sampled during active COVID-19. Both conserved end residues are part of each CDR3. The order of the fields is clone size, J gene, D gene, V gene, CDR3 protein, CDR3 DNA. A D gene is named only where the DNA matches it firmly. The listing skips clone size in some rows; elsewhere it reads once, few, many or a size class.

NA TRBJ2-1 TRBD2 TRBV6-1 CASSGLAGAVSYNEQFF TGTGCCAGCAGTGGACTAGCGGGAGCAGTTTCCTACAATGAGCAGTTCTTC
once TRBJ1-2 NA TRBV19 CASSSGEAGGYTF TGTGCCAGTAGCTCAGGGGAAGCCGGTGGCTACACCTTC
NA TRBJ1-2 NA TRBV28 CASLASGDYGYTF TGTGCCAGCTTGGCCAGCGGTGACTATGGCTACACCTTC
NA TRBJ1-1 NA TRBV6-1 CASSENTVNTEAFF TGTGCCAGCAGTGAAAATACGGTGAACACTGAAGCTTTCTTT
once TRBJ2-5 TRBD1 TRBV30 CAWSASRDRGPQETQYF TGTGCCTGGAGTGCGTCCCGGGACAGGGGACCTCAAGAGACCCAGTACTTC
NA TRBJ2-2 TRBD2 TRBV3-1/TRBV3-2 CASKSEGGPNTGELFF TGTGCCAGCAAGAGTGAGGGAGGGCCGAACACCGGGGAGCTGTTTTTT
NA TRBJ1-3 NA TRBV9 CASSGQILSGNTIYF TGTGCCAGCAGCGGACAGATCCTCTCTGGAAACACCATATATTTT
NA TRBJ2-7 NA TRBV6-5 CASNGGISSEQYF TGTGCCAGCAACGGCGGAATCAGCAGCGAGCAGTACTTC
NA TRBJ2-3 TRBD2 TRBV7-6 CASSLARASGGTQYTQYF TGTGCCAGCAGCTTAGCGCGGGCTAGCGGGGGGACACAATATACGCAGTATTTT
NA TRBJ1-1 NA TRBV30 CAWSRYTATEAFF TGTGCCTGGAGTCGTTACACAGCCACTGAAGCTTTCTTT
NA TRBJ2-1 NA TRBV3-1/TRBV3-2 CASSFLAGEQFF TGTGCCAGCAGCTTTTTAGCTGGTGAGCAGTTCTTC
NA TRBJ2-7 NA TRBV19 CASSGLAGAGEQYF TGTGCCAGTAGTGGTCTAGCTGGGGCGGGGGAGCAGTACTTC
NA TRBJ2-6 TRBD1 TRBV5-6 CASSPTGVTGANVLTF TGTGCCAGCAGCCCTACAGGGGTAACTGGGGCCAACGTCCTGACTTTC
NA TRBJ1-3 NA TRBV19 CASSIRGFSGNTIYF TGTGCCAGTAGTATCCGCGGTTTCTCTGGAAACACCATATATTTT
NA TRBJ1-2 TRBD1 TRBV20-1 CSTGATYGYTF TGCAGCACAGGGGCTACCTATGGCTACACCTTC
NA TRBJ2-1 TRBD2 TRBV11-2 CASSISGTYNEQFF TGTGCCAGCAGCATTAGCGGGACCTACAATGAGCAGTTCTTC
NA TRBJ1-2 TRBD1 TRBV7-2 CASSPTPQGWDYGYTF TGTGCCAGCAGCCCTACACCACAGGGGTGGGACTATGGCTACACCTTC
NA TRBJ1-5 NA TRBV11-2 CASSLSVGLDQPQHF TGTGCCAGCAGCTTAAGTGTGGGGCTAGATCAGCCCCAGCATTTT
once TRBJ2-7 TRBD1 TRBV11-2 CASSHRGPYEQYF TGTGCCAGCAGTCACAGGGGACCCTACGAGCAGTACTTC
NA TRBJ1-5 NA TRBV12-1 CASSALRQGDSNQPQHF TGTGCCAGCAGCGCCCTGCGACAGGGCGATAGCAATCAGCCCCAGCATTTT
NA TRBJ1-2 NA TRBV5-1 CASSRDDRPANYGYTF TGCGCCAGCAGCCGGGACGACAGGCCTGCTAACTATGGCTACACCTTC
few TRBJ2-1 TRBD1 TRBV5-1 CASSMDRAINEQFF TGCGCCAGCAGCATGGACAGGGCGATCAATGAGCAGTTCTTC
NA TRBJ2-3 NA TRBV5-6 CASSLAPQLGETDTQYF TGTGCCAGCAGCTTGGCCCCCCAGCTAGGGGAAACAGATACGCAGTATTTT
NA TRBJ2-2 TRBD2 TRBV5-1 CASSVYGTSGRAGPGELFF TGCGCCAGCAGCGTATACGGGACTAGCGGGAGGGCCGGGCCCGGGGAGCTGTTTTTT
NA TRBJ2-1 NA TRBV18 CASSPLGGNEQFF TGTGCCAGCTCACCCCTGGGCGGGAATGAGCAGTTCTTC
once TRBJ2-7 TRBD2 TRBV5-4 CASSFQRGRFNEQYF TGTGCCAGCAGTTTCCAGCGGGGCCGCTTCAACGAGCAGTACTTC
NA TRBJ2-1 NA TRBV3-1/TRBV3-2 CASSQDINRHNEQFF TGTGCCAGCAGCCAAGATATAAACAGACACAATGAGCAGTTCTTC